The T cell receptor beta chain described here comes from a study of OX40 agonist ivuxolimab in advanced cancers. Study details: Cohort: around 86% men, mean age approximately 66, aged roughly 20 to 79.

Assay used: immunoSEQ multiplex PCR; TCRdb lists only in-frame clones, some missing. The table lists about 81,000 clones, approximately 94% of them singletons. The CDR3 has 13 residues. Germline values: CDR1 MNHEY, CDR2 SVGAGI. Trimming took 6 bases from V and 10 from J, leaving 18 bases between them. This sequence joins TRBV6-5 and TRBJ1-1, with D possibly TRBD1 on 5 matching bases. The receptor comes from an adult with an advanced solid tumor such as melanoma, head and neck, liver or kidney cancer. This sample comprised CD4+ or CD8+ T cells sorted from blood, obtained in a trial of the OX40 agonist ivuxolimab. The CDR3 sequence: CASSWDPTRTAFF. In nucleotides, the CDR3 is TGTGCCAGCAGCTGGGACCCCACCAGGACAGCTTTCTTT.